The present T cell receptor (beta chain) was sequenced within a study of human T cells and chemical hapten exposure. TCRdb redid the calling of the RACE reads with MiXCR, one entry per CDR3 protein. The sample has 150,000 to 200,000 distinct CDR3 sequences; about 15% are singletons. The CDR3 extends over 15 amino acids. V was pared by 6 bases and J by 3 bases, with 4 bases of the junction left unmatched. The germline CDR1 and CDR2 sequences are MNHEY and SVGEGT. Time point: patch test 1, 2 weeks after DPC sensitization. Treatment reported: therapeutic diphenylcyclopropenone sensitization with weekly scalp DPC.

The chain has TRBV6-2 or TRBV6-3 and TRBJ2-1; 11 nucleotides match TRBD2. The source is a woman aged 30 to 39 with alopecia areata. Some clones in this sample may be carry-over from other donors' samples. Specimen: whole blood, collected in connection with sensitization to the hapten diphenylcyclopropenone (DPC). Written as DNA, the CDR3 is TGTGCCAGCAGCCCACTAGCGGGGGACTACAATGAGCAGTTCTTC. It translates to CASSPLAGDYNEQFF.